In this sample, the clone carrying this TCR beta chain turned up once. CDR3 length: 13 amino acids. Germline V gives CDR1 SNHLY, CDR2 FYNNEI. Trimming pared 8 bases from V and 0 bases from J, leaving 8 bases between. Profiling relied on immunoSEQ multiplex PCR, and the TCRdb table lists in-frame clones only, not all of them. Among approximately 100,000 clones listed, roughly 93% were seen once. This sample was taken from a study of T cell changes during pregnancy in multiple sclerosis. Sequences were derived from peripheral blood, sampled in the first trimester of pregnancy. This receptor was taken from a female donor with multiple sclerosis, enrolled in a pregnancy study. The J gene is TRBJ1-5, the V gene TRBV2, with D tentatively TRBD1 (6 bases). The CDR3 DNA follows: TGTGCCAGCCAGGACAGTAGCAATCAGCCCCAGCATTTT. Translating gives CASQDSSNQPQHF.